This record covers a single T cell receptor beta chain. Its antigen remains unknown. Isolated RNA was reverse transcribed in full, so expressed TCRB transcripts were sequenced. Libraries were prepared by immunoSEQ multiplex PCR; TCRdb keeps only in-frame clonotypes and omits some of them. The table includes under 850,000 clones, around 15% detected once. The sample originates from a study of beta chain features in type 1 diabetes. Study-level points and caveats: Moderately but significantly shorter TCRB CDR3s were found in Type 1 diabetes patients in all four CD4+ subsets. The VDJ junctions of type 1 diabetes patients carried fewer insertions and more deletions.

The origin of this receptor is a man aged 18 to 29 with type 1 diabetes. The specimen was naive CD4+ T cells from blood.

CDR3 residues: CAISLREIRYEQYF. CDR3 nucleotide sequence: TGTGCCATCTCCTTAAGGGAAATCCGCTACGAGCAGTACTTC. The chain carries TRBV10-3 and TRBJ2-7; D is undetermined. V was cut by 8 bases and J by 3 bases, with 17 bases left in between. The germline gives CDR1 ENHRY, CDR2 SYGVKD. This CDR3 comprises 14 residues.